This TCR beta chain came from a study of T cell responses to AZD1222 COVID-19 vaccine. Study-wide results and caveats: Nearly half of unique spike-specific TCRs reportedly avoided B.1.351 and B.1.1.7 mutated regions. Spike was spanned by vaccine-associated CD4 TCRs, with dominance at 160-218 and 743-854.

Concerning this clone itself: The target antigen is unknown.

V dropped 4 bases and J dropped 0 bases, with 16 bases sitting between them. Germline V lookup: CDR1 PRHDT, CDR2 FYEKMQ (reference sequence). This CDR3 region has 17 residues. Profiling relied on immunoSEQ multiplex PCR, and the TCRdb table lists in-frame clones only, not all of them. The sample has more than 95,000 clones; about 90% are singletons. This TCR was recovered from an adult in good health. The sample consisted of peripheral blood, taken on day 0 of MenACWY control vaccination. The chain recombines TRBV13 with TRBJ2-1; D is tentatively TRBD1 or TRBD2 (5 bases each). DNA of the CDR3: TGTGCCAGCAGCTCTTCGGCCCTGAGGGGCTCCTACAATGAGCAGTTCTTC. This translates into CASSSSALRGSYNEQFF.